This T cell receptor beta chain derives from a study of CD8+ T cells in alopecia areata. The wider study: Treated patients were given 5 to 10 mg oral tofacitinib twice daily. Tofacitinib exposure lasted 6 to 18 months, followed by 6 months off drug. Study outcomes and limitations: Possibly as an HLA-related effect, TCR sharing across patients appeared less clear than in mice.

Details on this clone: What it binds is not known.

Germline CDR1 and CDR2: KGHSH and LQKENI. V lost 3 bases to trimming and J lost 2 bases; unmatched junction nucleotides: 9. The CDR3 has 17 residues. Investigators isolated RNA and reverse transcribed it into cDNA to act as the sequencing template. The repertoire was sequenced with immunoSEQ multiplex PCR; TCRdb's copy has only in-frame clones and lacks some. The sample records just under 7,500 clones, around 60% being singletons. Lesional scalp tissue (obtained by punch biopsy) and peripheral blood were collected from alopecia areata patients. The rearrangement links TRBV18 to TRBJ2-3, with 9 bases aligning to TRBD2. The source is a human donor with alopecia areata. The source material was skin, sampled at week 0. CDR3 nucleotides: TGTGCCAGCTCACCCCTCTCTGGCGGGAGGGCCACAGATACGCAGTATTTT. Protein product: CASSPLSGGRATDTQYF.